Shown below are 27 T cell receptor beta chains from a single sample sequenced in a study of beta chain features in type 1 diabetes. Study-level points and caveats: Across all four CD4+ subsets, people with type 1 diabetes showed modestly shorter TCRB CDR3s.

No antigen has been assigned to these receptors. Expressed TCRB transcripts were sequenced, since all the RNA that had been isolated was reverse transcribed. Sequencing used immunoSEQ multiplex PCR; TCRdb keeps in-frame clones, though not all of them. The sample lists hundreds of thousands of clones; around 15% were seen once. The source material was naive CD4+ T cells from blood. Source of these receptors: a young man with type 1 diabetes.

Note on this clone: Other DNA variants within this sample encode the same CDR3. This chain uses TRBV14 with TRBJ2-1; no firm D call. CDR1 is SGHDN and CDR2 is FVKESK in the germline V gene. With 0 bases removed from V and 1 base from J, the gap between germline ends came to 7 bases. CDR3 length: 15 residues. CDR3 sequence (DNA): TGTGCCAGCAGCCAAGATCCCGCTTCCTACAATGAGCAGTTCTTC. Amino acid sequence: CASSQDPASYNEQFF.

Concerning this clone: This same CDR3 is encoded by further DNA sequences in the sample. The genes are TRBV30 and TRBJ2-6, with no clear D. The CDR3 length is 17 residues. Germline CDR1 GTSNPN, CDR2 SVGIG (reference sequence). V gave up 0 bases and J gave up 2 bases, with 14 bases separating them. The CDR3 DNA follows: TGTGCCTGGAGTGTCAGTCCTGGGTTGGCTGGGGCCAACGTCCTGACTTTC. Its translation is CAWSVSPGLAGANVLTF.

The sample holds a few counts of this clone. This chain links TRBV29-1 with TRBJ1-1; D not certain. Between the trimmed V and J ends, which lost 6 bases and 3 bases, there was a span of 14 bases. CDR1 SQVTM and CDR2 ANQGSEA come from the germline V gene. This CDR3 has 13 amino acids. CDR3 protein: CSVSQVFDTEAFF. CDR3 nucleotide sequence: TGCAGCGTCTCCCAGGTGTTTGACACTGAAGCTTTCTTT.

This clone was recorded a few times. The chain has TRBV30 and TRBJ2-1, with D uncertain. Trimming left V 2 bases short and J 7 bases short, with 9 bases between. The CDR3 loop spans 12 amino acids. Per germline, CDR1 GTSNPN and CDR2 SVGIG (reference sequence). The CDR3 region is CAWSLWFNEQFF. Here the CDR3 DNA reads TGTGCCTGGAGTCTCTGGTTTAATGAGCAGTTCTTC.

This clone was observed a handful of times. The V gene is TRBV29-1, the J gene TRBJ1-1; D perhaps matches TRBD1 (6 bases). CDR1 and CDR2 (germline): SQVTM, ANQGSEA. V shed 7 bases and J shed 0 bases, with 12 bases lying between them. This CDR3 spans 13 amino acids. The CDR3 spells CSGGWDMNTEAFF. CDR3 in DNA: TGCAGCGGGGGGTGGGACATGAACACTGAAGCTTTCTTT.

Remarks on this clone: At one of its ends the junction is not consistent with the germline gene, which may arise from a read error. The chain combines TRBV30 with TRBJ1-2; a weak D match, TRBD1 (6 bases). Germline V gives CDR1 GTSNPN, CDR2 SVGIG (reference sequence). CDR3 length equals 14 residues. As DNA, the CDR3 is TGTGCCCGGAGTAAGGGGGAGGGATTCTATGGCTACACCTTC. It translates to CARSKGEGFYGYTF.

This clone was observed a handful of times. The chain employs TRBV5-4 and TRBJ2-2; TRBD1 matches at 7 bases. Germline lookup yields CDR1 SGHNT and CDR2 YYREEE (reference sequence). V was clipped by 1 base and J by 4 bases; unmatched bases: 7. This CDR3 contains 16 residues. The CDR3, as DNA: TGTGCCAGCAGCTTGTTCACAGGGGCGGGCACCGGGGAGCTGTTTTTT. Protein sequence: CASSLFTGAGTGELFF.

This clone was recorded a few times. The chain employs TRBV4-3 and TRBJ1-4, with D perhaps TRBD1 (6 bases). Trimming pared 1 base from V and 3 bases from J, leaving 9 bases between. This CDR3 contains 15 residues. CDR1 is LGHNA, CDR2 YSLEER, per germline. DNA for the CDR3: TGCGCCAGCAGCCAAGTACGGACAGCTAATGAAAAACTGTTTTTT. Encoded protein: CASSQVRTANEKLFF.

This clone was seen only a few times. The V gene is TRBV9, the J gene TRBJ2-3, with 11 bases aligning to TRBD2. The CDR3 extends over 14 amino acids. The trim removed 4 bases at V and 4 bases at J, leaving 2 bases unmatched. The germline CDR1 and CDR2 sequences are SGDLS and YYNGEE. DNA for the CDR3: TGTGCCAGCAGCCGTAGCGGGGGGGCAGATACGCAGTATTTT. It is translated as CASSRSGGADTQYF.

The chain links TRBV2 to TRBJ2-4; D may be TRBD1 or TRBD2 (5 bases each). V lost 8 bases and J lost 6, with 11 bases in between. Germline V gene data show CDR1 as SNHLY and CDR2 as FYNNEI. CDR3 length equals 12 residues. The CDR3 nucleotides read TGTGCCAGCGGGGGTTCCCTAAACATTCAGTACTTC. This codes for CASGGSLNIQYF.

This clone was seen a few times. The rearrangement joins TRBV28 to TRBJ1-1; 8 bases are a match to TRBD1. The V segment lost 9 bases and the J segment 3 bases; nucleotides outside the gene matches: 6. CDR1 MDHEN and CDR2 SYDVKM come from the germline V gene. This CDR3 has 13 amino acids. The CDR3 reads CASSQGGDTEAFF. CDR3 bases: TGTGCCAGTTCACAGGGGGGTGACACTGAAGCTTTCTTT.

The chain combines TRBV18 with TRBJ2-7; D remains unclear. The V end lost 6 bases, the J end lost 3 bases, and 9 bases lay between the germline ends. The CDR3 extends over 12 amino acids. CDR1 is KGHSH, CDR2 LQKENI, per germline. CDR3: CASSPTLYEQYF. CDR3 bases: TGTGCCAGCTCCCCAACACTCTACGAGCAGTACTTC.

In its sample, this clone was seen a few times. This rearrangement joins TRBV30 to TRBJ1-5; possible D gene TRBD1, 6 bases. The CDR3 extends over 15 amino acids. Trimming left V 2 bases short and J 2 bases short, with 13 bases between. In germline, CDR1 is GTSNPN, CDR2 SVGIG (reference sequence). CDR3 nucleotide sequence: TGTGCCTGGAGTCTACAGGGAGTTGGCAATCAGCCCCAGCATTTT. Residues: CAWSLQGVGNQPQHF.

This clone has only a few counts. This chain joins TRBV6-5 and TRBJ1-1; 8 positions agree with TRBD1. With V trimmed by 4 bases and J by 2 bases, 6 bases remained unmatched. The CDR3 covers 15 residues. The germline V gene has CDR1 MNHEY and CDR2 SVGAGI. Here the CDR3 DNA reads TGTGCCAGCAGTTTGACAGGGGTCCCAAACACTGAAGCTTTCTTT. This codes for CASSLTGVPNTEAFF.

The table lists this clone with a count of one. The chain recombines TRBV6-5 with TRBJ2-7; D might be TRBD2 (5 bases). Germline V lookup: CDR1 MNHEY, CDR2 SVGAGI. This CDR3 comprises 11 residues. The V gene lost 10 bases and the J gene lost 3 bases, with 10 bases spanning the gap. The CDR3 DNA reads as TGTGCCACCACCGGAGGCTACGAGCAGTACTTC. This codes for CATTGGYEQYF.

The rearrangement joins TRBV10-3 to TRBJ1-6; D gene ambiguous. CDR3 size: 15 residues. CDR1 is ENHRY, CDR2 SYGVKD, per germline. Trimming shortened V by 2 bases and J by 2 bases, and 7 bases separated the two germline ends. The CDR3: CAISEPPPYNSPLHF. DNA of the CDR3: TGTGCCATCAGTGAGCCCCCGCCCTATAATTCACCCCTCCACTTT.

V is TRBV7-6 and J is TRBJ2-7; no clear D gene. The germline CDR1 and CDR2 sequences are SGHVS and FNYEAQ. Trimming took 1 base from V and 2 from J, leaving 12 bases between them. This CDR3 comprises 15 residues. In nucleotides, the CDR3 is TGTGCCAGCAGCTTAGATAACAGTCCAGCCTACGAGCAGTACTTC. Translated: CASSLDNSPAYEQYF.

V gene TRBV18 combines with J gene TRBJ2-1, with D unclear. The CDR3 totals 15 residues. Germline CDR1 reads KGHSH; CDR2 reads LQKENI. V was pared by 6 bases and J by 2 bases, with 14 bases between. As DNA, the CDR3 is TGTGCCAGCTCCTTGACGGTTGATCCCTACAATGAGCAGTTCTTC. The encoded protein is CASSLTVDPYNEQFF. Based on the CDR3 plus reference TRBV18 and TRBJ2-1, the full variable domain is NAGVMQNPRHLVRRRGQEARLRCSPMKGHSHVYWYRQLPEEGLKFMVYLQKENIIDESGMPKERFSAEFPKEGPSILRIQQVVRGDSAAYFCASSLTVDPYNEQFFGPGTRLTVL.

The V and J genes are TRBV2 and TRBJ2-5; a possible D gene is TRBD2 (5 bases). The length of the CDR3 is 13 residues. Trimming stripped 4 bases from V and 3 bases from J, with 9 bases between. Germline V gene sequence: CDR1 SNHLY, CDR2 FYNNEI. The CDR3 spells CASSATREETQYF. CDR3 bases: TGTGCCAGCAGTGCAACTAGGGAAGAGACCCAGTACTTC.

The CDR3 DNA reads as TGTGCCAGCAGTTTAATCTTCGGGCAGGGACAAGAGACCCAGTACTTC. It codes for CASSLIFGQGQETQYF. The chain combines TRBV6-6 with TRBJ2-5; a weak D match, TRBD1 (5 bases). Trimming shortened V by 4 bases and J by 2 bases, and 17 bases separated the two germline ends. Germline lookup yields CDR1 MNHNY and CDR2 SVGAGI (reference sequence). This CDR3 is built from 16 residues.

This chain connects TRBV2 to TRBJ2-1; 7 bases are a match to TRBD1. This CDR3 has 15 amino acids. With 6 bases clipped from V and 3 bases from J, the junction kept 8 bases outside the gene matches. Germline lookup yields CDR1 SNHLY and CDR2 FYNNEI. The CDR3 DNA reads TGTGCCAGCAGGAAGACAGGGACCCTCTACAATGAGCAGTTCTTC. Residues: CASRKTGTLYNEQFF.

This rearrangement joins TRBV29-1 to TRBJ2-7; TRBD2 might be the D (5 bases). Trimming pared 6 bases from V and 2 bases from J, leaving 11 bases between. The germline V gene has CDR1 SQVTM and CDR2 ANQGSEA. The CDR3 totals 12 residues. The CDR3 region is CSVRESAYEQYF. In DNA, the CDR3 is TGCAGCGTGAGGGAATCAGCCTACGAGCAGTACTTC.

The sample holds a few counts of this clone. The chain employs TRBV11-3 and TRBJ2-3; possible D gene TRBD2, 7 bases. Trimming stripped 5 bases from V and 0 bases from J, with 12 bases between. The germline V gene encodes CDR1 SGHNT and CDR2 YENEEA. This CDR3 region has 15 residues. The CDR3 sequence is CASSPAGASTDTQYF. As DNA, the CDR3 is TGTGCCAGCAGCCCTGCGGGGGCCAGCACAGATACGCAGTATTTT. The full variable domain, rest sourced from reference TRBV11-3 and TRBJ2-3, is EAGVVQSPRYKIIEKKQPVAFWCNPISGHNTLYWYLQNLGQGPELLIRYENEEAVDDSQLPKDRFSAERLKGVDSTLKIQPAELGDSAVYLCASSPAGASTDTQYFGPGTRLTVL.

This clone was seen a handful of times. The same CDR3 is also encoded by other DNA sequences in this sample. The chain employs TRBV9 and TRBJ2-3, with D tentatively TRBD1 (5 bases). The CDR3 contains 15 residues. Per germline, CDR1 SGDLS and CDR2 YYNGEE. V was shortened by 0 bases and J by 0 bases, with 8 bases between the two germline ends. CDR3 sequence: CASSVGGPSTDTQYF. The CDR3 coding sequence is TGTGCCAGCAGCGTAGGGGGCCCCAGCACAGATACGCAGTATTTT.

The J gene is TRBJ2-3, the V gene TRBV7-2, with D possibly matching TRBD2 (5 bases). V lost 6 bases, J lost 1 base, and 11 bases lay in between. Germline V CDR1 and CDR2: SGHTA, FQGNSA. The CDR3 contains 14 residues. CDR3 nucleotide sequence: TGTGCCAGCAGAGATACGAGGGGCACAGATACGCAGTATTTT. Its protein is CASRDTRGTDTQYF.

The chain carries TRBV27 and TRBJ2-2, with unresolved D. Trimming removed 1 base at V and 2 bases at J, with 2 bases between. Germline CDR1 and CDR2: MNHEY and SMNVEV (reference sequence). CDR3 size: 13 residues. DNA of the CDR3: TGTGCCAGCAGTTTATTCAACACCGGGGAGCTGTTTTTT. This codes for CASSLFNTGELFF.

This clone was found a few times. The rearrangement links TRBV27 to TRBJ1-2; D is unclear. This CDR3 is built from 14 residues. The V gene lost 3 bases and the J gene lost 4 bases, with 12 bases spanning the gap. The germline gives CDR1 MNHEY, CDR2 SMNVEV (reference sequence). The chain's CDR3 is CASSFGEGGYGYTF. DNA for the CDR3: TGTGCCAGCAGTTTCGGGGAGGGAGGCTATGGCTACACCTTC.